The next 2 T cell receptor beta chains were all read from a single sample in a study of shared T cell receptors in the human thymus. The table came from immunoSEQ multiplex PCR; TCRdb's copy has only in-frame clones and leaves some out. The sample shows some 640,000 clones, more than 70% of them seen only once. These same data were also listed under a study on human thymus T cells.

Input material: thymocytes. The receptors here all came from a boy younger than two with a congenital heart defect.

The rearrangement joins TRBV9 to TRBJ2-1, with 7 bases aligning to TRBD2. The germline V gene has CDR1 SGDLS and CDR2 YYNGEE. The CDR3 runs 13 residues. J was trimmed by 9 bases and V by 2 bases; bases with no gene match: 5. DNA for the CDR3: TGTGCCAGCAGCGTTTTGTCTAGCGGTGAGCAGTTCTTC. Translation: CASSVLSSGEQFF.

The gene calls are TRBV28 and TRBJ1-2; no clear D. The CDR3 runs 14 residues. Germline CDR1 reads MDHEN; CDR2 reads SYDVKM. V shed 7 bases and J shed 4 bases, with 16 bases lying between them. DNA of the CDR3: TGTGCCAGCATCCCTACAGCTCAGCTCTATGGCTACACCTTC. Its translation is CASIPTAQLYGYTF.